Reported below is one TCR beta chain. Its antigen remains unknown. The sample originates from a study of cytomegalovirus exposure and HLA in healthy donors. The study's findings and limits: There were some public TCRs occurring in many donors, but most TCR sequences were rare. The sole available immune exposure information was CMV serostatus.

The CDR3 extends over 13 amino acids. The ends were cut back, 0 bases at V and 4 bases at J, with 4 bases in the middle. CDR1 is GTSNPN, CDR2 SVGIG, per germline (reference sequence). 13 Jbeta primers and 60 Vbeta primers were used for the PCR. The data were produced by immunoSEQ multiplex PCR, yet TCRdb's version contains in-frame clones alone and is incomplete. The sample consists of some 90,000 clones, 70% to 80% of them appearing once. The receptor was derived from a man in his fifties or sixties in good health and CMV-seronegative. The source material was PBMCs. The V call is TRBV30, the J call TRBJ2-6; D ambiguous. CDR3 amino acids: CAWSVAGANVLTF. CDR3 coding DNA: TGTGCCTGGAGTGTAGCCGGGGCCAACGTCCTGACTTTC.